The rows below give T cell receptor beta chains drawn from one sample of a study of cytomegalovirus exposure and HLA in healthy donors. Sequencing was performed with immunoSEQ multiplex PCR; in TCRdb, only in-frame clones are kept and a portion is missing. The repertoire has 90,000 to 120,000 clones, roughly 80% of them found once; the top ten carry about 2.2%. Sequencing was carried out using PBMCs. Receptors originate from a man aged 30-40 years in good health and CMV-seronegative. Both conserved end residues are part of each CDR3. D genes are given only for firm matches. Size values are once, few and many counts, or a class for expanded clones, and some rows have none.

clone size	D gene	V gene	J gene	CDR3 protein	CDR3 DNA
few	NA	TRBV7-2	TRBJ2-5	CASSLGPSSRTQYF	TGTGCCAGCAGCCTAGGCCCGTCGTCGCGGACCCAGTACTTC
NA	NA	TRBV19	TRBJ1-5	CASSTTGFQPQHF	TGTGCCAGTTCCACGACGGGTTTTCAGCCCCAGCATTTT
NA	NA	TRBV7-8	TRBJ1-2	CASSPGVGYGYTF	TGTGCCAGCAGCCCGGGGGTTGGCTATGGCTACACCTTC
NA	TRBD2	TRBV11-3	TRBJ2-1	CASSFDGGANEQFF	TGTGCCAGCAGCTTTGACGGGGGGGCCAATGAGCAGTTCTTC
NA	NA	TRBV11-2	TRBJ1-1	CASSAIQRDTEAFF	TGTGCCAGCAGCGCGATACAGAGGGACACTGAAGCTTTCTTT
NA	TRBD2	TRBV5-1	TRBJ2-5	CASSLPGLADQETQYF	TGCGCCAGCAGCTTGCCGGGACTAGCCGACCAAGAGACCCAGTACTTC
NA	NA	TRBV5-1	TRBJ1-1	CASSLAGGEGDTEAFF	TGCGCCAGCAGCTTGGCGGGAGGGGAAGGAGACACTGAAGCTTTCTTT
NA	NA	TRBV5-1	TRBJ2-1	CASSGPELGEQFF	TGCGCCAGCAGCGGGCCTGAGCTGGGTGAGCAGTTCTTC
NA	NA	TRBV5-1	TRBJ1-1	CASSSDPGDGTEAFF	TGCGCCAGCAGCTCCGACCCGGGAGACGGGACTGAAGCTTTCTTT
NA	NA	TRBV19	TRBJ1-1	CASSRSAGAGSMNTEAFF	TGTGCCAGTAGCCGATCCGCAGGTGCGGGATCCATGAACACTGAAGCTTTCTTT
NA	TRBD1	TRBV30	TRBJ2-2	CACLPGQGTGELFF	TGTGCCTGTCTTCCGGGACAGGGGACCGGGGAGCTGTTTTTT
NA	TRBD1	TRBV2	TRBJ2-7	CASSLEGRTGALW	TGTGCCAGCAGTCTCGAAGGCAGGACAGGGGCTCTTTGG
NA	NA	TRBV6-4	TRBJ1-1	CASSNSGNTEAFF	TGTGCCAGCAGCAACTCAGGGAACACTGAAGCTTTCTTT
NA	TRBD1	TRBV11-2	TRBJ2-5	CASSLWTGEETQYF	TGTGCCAGCAGCTTGTGGACAGGGGAGGAGACCCAGTACTTC
NA	NA	TRBV4-1	TRBJ1-2	CASSPGGYGYTF	TGCGCCAGCAGCCCCGGGGGCTATGGCTACACCTTC
NA	NA	TRBV15	TRBJ2-3	CATSRVPTRDTQYF	TGTGCCACCAGCAGAGTGCCGACTCGGGATACGCAGTATTTT
NA	NA	TRBV29-1	TRBJ1-2	CSVERGSGYTF	TGCAGCGTTGAAAGGGGATCTGGCTACACCTTC
NA	TRBD2	TRBV7-7	TRBJ2-1	CASSPGTSAYNEQFF	TGTGCTAGCAGCCCCGGGACTAGCGCCTACAATGAGCAGTTCTTC
NA	NA	TRBV29-1	TRBJ1-4	CSVGIRAANEKLFF	TGCAGCGTTGGAATCAGGGCAGCTAATGAAAAACTGTTTTTT
NA	TRBD1	TRBV7-8	TRBJ1-2	CASSFDRGRGYTF	TGTGCCAGCAGCTTCGACAGGGGGCGAGGCTACACCTTC
NA	TRBD1	TRBV6-1	TRBJ2-5	CASSQGVGETQYF	TGTGCCAGCAGTCAGGGGGTTGGAGAGACCCAGTACTTC
NA	TRBD2	TRBV10-3	TRBJ2-7	CAISDPTSAPAYEQYF	TGTGCCATCAGTGACCCGACTAGCGCGCCCGCCTACGAGCAGTACTTC
few	TRBD2	TRBV15	TRBJ2-3	CATSRTSGGADTQYF	TGTGCCACCAGCAGGACTAGCGGGGGGGCAGATACGCAGTATTTT
NA	NA	TRBV11-2	TRBJ2-2	CASSLVGRETGELFF	TGTGCCAGCAGCTTAGTTGGTAGGGAGACCGGGGAGCTGTTTTTT
NA	TRBD2	TRBV29-1	TRBJ2-7	CSVHSGPLDEQYF	TGCAGCGTTCATAGCGGGCCCCTGGACGAGCAGTACTTC
many	NA	TRBV28	TRBJ2-6	CAVRVSGANVLTF	TGTGCCGTGCGAGTCTCTGGGGCCAACGTCCTGACTTTC
NA	TRBD2	TRBV6-1	TRBJ2-1	CASRGGTSGVNEQFF	TGTGCCAGCAGGGGGGGGACTAGCGGGGTGAATGAGCAGTTCTTC
few	NA	TRBV30	TRBJ2-7	CAWSVMGHLEQYF	TGTGCCTGGAGTGTAATGGGGCATCTCGAGCAGTACTTC
NA	TRBD1	TRBV30	TRBJ1-5	CAWSPGQGKQPQHF	TGTGCCTGGAGTCCCGGACAGGGAAAGCAGCCCCAGCATTTT
NA	NA	TRBV5-1	TRBJ2-7	CASSPGTGLLEQYF	TGCGCCAGCAGCCCCGGTACAGGGTTGCTAGAGCAGTACTTC
NA	NA	TRBV10-2	TRBJ1-1	CASRTVREAFF	TGCGCCAGCAGGACAGTCAGAGAAGCTTTCTTT
NA	TRBD1	TRBV5-4	TRBJ2-7	CASSLLMGTAEQYF	TGTGCCAGCAGCTTGCTCATGGGGACAGCAGAGCAGTACTTC
NA	TRBD1	TRBV2	TRBJ1-5	CASSEQGARGNQPQHF	TGTGCCAGCAGTGAACAGGGGGCGCGGGGCAATCAGCCCCAGCATTTT
few	NA	TRBV9	TRBJ1-1	CASSVVLNTEAFF	TGTGCCAGCAGCGTAGTCTTGAACACTGAAGCTTTCTTT
NA	NA	TRBV4-1	TRBJ2-7	CASSLSVSGAYEQYF	TGCGCCAGCAGCCTATCGGTATCCGGGGCCTACGAGCAGTACTTC
NA	TRBD2	TRBV5-4	TRBJ2-1	CASSYGLVGVYNEQFF	TGTGCCAGCAGCTACGGACTAGTTGGGGTCTACAATGAGCAGTTCTTC
few	TRBD2	TRBV28	TRBJ2-6	CASSLSITSGRFDGANVLTF	TGTGCCAGCAGCCTCTCTATTACTAGCGGGAGGTTCGATGGGGCCAACGTCCTGACTTTC
NA	TRBD2	TRBV2	TRBJ2-5	CASSEGTSGGTNSPRNKRTQYF	TGTGCCAGCAGTGAAGGGACTAGCGGGGGCACGAATAGTCCGCGAAATAAGCGGACCCAGTACTTC
NA	NA	TRBV4-2	TRBJ2-1	CASSIFGQNNEQFF	TGTGCCAGCAGCATTTTTGGCCAAAACAATGAGCAGTTCTTC
NA	NA	TRBV18	TRBJ1-5	CASSTQGGQPQHF	TGTGCCAGCTCAACCCAGGGCGGTCAGCCCCAGCATTTT
few	TRBD1	TRBV5-1	TRBJ1-1	CASSVYLSTGGRPEAFF	TGCGCCAGCAGCGTCTACCTGTCTACAGGGGGCCGGCCTGAAGCTTTCTTT
NA	NA	TRBV28	TRBJ2-2	CASSLIPGELFF	TGTGCCAGCAGTCTAATCCCCGGGGAGCTGTTTTTT
NA	NA	TRBV29-1	TRBJ2-3	CSGDSDTQYF	TGCAGCGGAGATTCAGATACGCAGTATTTT
NA	TRBD2	TRBV9	TRBJ2-3	CASSVESGGFTDTQYF	TGTGCCAGCAGCGTAGAAAGCGGGGGATTCACAGATACGCAGTATTTT
few	NA	TRBV29-1	TRBJ1-1	CSMDSNTEAFF	TGCAGTATGGACTCAAACACTGAAGCTTTCTTT
NA	NA	TRBV5-1	TRBJ2-7	CASSLGGPSSYEQYF	TGCGCCAGCAGCCTGGGGGGGCCGAGCTCCTACGAGCAGTACTTC
NA	NA	TRBV27	TRBJ2-7	CASGPGASYEQYF	TGTGCCAGCGGCCCAGGTGCATCCTACGAGCAGTACTTC
NA	TRBD1	TRBV6-5	TRBJ1-5	CASSPPGQGNQPQHF	TGTGCCAGCAGTCCCCCGGGACAGGGCAATCAGCCCCAGCATTTT
NA	TRBD1	TRBV30	TRBJ1-1	CAWRNQAGGEGTEAFF	TGTGCCTGGAGGAACCAGGCAGGGGGCGAGGGGACTGAAGCTTTCTTT
NA	TRBD2	TRBV7-2	TRBJ2-1	CASSFARGGYNEQFF	TGTGCCAGCAGCTTCGCGCGGGGGGGCTACAATGAGCAGTTCTTC
NA	TRBD1	TRBV29-1	TRBJ1-2	CSFFGTAKNSNYGYTF	TGCAGCTTTTTCGGGACAGCTAAAAATTCCAACTATGGCTACACCTTC
NA	NA	TRBV6-5	TRBJ1-2	CASSYGGGGYTF	TGTGCCAGCAGTTACGGGGGAGGCGGCTACACCTTC
NA	TRBD2	TRBV29-1	TRBJ2-5	CSTRTSGRAEETQYF	TGCAGCACCAGGACTAGCGGGAGGGCCGAGGAGACCCAGTACTTC
NA	TRBD1	TRBV6-5	TRBJ2-1	CASSQDRGPYNEQFF	TGTGCCAGCAGCCAAGACAGGGGCCCCTACAATGAGCAGTTCTTC
NA	TRBD2	TRBV6-5	TRBJ2-3	CASSRLALSTDTQYF	TGTGCCAGCAGCCGACTAGCCCTCAGCACAGATACGCAGTATTTT
NA	TRBD2	TRBV7-9	TRBJ2-3	CASSGLAGGTDTQYF	TGTGCCAGCAGCGGCCTAGCGGGAGGCACAGATACGCAGTATTTT
NA	NA	TRBV28	TRBJ1-5	CASSLEGWGGNQPQHF	TGTGCCAGCAGTCTCGAAGGGTGGGGGGGAAATCAGCCCCAGCATTTT